This T cell receptor (beta chain) was captured in a study of blood T cell repertoires in COVID-19. The trim removed 4 bases at V and 8 bases at J, leaving 11 bases unmatched. CDR3 length: 15 residues. CDR1 is ENHRY and CDR2 is SYGVKD in the germline V gene. Sequenced by immunoSEQ multiplex PCR; TCRdb stores in-frame clones only, minus some. Counted here are hundreds of thousands of clones, 70% to 90% occurring once; the ten biggest clones make up under 7%. Sequencing was performed on PBMCs or T cells enriched from blood (not recorded which). V gene TRBV10-3 combines with J gene TRBJ2-1; 7 bases agree with TRBD2. This clonotype was obtained from a woman aged 40 to 49 who had recovered from COVID-19. CDR3 sequence (DNA): TGTGCCATCAGTGCTCAGGCGGGAGCTAGCGATGAGCAGTTCTTC. Its protein is CAISAQAGASDEQFF.